These 27 T cell receptor beta chains were sequenced from one sample in a study of regulatory T cells in long-lasting Graves disease (dated by TCRdb to the early 2020s). This specimen's time point label, per the study, means: persistent/refractory GD, antithyroid drugs over 5 years with positive TRAb. For both TCR sequencing and RNA sequencing, RNA was extracted from PBMCs in TRIzol. Receptors were amplified or captured by multiplex PCR. For sequencing, an Illumina HiSeq 4000 was employed. To build TCR beta libraries, CDR3 regions were amplified by Arm-PCR using iRepertoire HTBI primers. Starting from the raw public reads, TCRdb applied fastp trimming at Q25, assembled clones with MiXCR and retained in-frame beta chains. Identical CDR3 protein sequences are pooled into one entry, listed with their most common genes and DNA. The sample table shows 650,000 to 700,000 distinct CDR3 sequences, and around 30% are seen once. About two fifths of the sample is taken by the ten largest.

The specimen was peripheral blood mononuclear cells (PBMCs), collected when the disease was refractory, from a patient treated with antithyroid drugs. The receptors here all came from a female donor with Graves disease.

This chain joins TRBV7-9 and TRBJ2-7; 9 nucleotides match TRBD2. Germline lookup yields CDR1 SEHNR and CDR2 FQNEAQ (reference sequence). V gave up 5 bases and J gave up 1 base; unmatched junction bases: 12. The CDR3 length is 17 residues. CDR3 residues: CASSLSGLATVSYEQYF. DNA of the CDR3: TGTGCCAGCAGCCTTTCAGGACTAGCGACCGTTTCCTACGAGCAGTACTTC.

The V and J genes are TRBV27 and TRBJ2-7; maybe TRBD2 (6 bases). CDR1 and CDR2 from the germline V gene are MNHEY and SMNVEV (reference sequence). The CDR3 has 13 residues. Trimming removed 6 bases at V and 3 bases at J, with 12 bases between. CDR3 sequence: CASSLAFDYEQYF. The DNA for the CDR3 is TGTGCCAGCAGCCTAGCGTTTGACTACGAGCAGTACTTC.

This clonotype has more than one count but fewer than ten. J is TRBJ2-7 and V is TRBV20-1; 7 nucleotides agree with TRBD2. The CDR3 loop spans 14 amino acids. V shed 0 bases, J shed 2 bases, and the junction held 4 bases outside the gene matches. CDR1 and CDR2 (germline): DFQATT, SNEGSKA (reference sequence). In DNA, the CDR3 is TGCAGTGCTAGAGATCTCGGGACTACCTACGAGCAGTACTTC. Protein: CSARDLGTTYEQYF.

This clonotype was counted between two and nine times. The chain has TRBV28 and TRBJ1-5; D is undetermined. V was pared by 6 bases and J by 0 bases, with 15 bases between. This CDR3 comprises 16 residues. Germline values: CDR1 MDHEN, CDR2 SYDVKM. The chain's CDR3 is CASSLKDYYSNQPQHF. In DNA form, the CDR3 reads TGTGCCAGCAGCCTTAAGGATTATTATAGCAATCAGCCCCAGCATTTT. The entire variable domain, with the rest obtained from reference TRBV28 and TRBJ1-5, is as follows: DVKVTQSSRYLVKRTGEKVFLECVQDMDHENMFWYRQDPGLGLRLIYFSYDVKMKEKGDIPEGYSVSREKKERFSLILESASTNQTSMYLCASSLKDYYSNQPQHFGDGTRLSIL.

This chain links TRBV12-3 or TRBV12-4 with TRBJ1-2, with D hard to call. The CDR3 spans 12 residues. V dropped 3 bases and J dropped 8 bases, with 10 bases sitting between them. The CDR3 coding sequence is TGTGCCAGCAGTTTTGTTCCGGGGGGCTACACCTTC. Amino acids: CASSFVPGGYTF.

This chain links TRBV29-1 with TRBJ1-2; tentative D call: TRBD1 (6 bases). The CDR3 has 14 amino acids. Trimming removed 8 bases from V and 6 bases from J, with 22 bases in between. From germline, CDR1 is SQVTM and CDR2 ANQGSEA. The CDR3 nucleotides read TGCAGCTCCCCGATCGGACAGCGTTCGGATGGCTACACCTTC. It translates to CSSPIGQRSDGYTF.

This clonotype was observed a single time. This chain links TRBV6-1 with TRBJ2-5, with a possible D match to TRBD1 (6 bases). Between the trimmed V and J ends, which lost 6 bases and 2 bases, there was a span of 16 bases. The germline V gene has CDR1 MNHNS and CDR2 SASEGT. CDR3 length: 15 amino acids. The CDR3: CASSRSGTLQETQYF. In DNA form, the CDR3 reads TGTGCCAGCAGCCGATCCGGGACACTACAAGAGACCCAGTACTTC.

In this sample, this clonotype turned up a few times. This chain joins TRBV10-1 and TRBJ1-1; D is ambiguous. Trimming pared 4 bases from V and 3 bases from J, leaving 15 bases between. In germline, CDR1 is WNHNN, CDR2 SYGVQD (reference sequence). CDR3 length: 15 amino acids. As DNA, the CDR3 is TGCGCCAGCAGTGTTTCGGCCGAACGGTACACTGAAGCTTTCTTT. It translates to CASSVSAERYTEAFF.

The chain couples TRBV4-1 to TRBJ1-2; D is possibly TRBD1 (6 bases). Germline-derived CDR1 and CDR2 are MGHRA and YSYEKL. The CDR3 runs 17 residues. The V end was cut by 0 bases, the J end by 1 base, with 15 bases between. CDR3 nucleotides: TGCGCCAGCAGCCAAGATGGCGATGGGGGCTTTAACTATGGCTACACCTTC. It translates to CASSQDGDGGFNYGYTF.

This clonotype was observed at least ten times. The CDR3 sequence is CASSSPGLGARGYGYTF. Written as DNA, the CDR3 is TGTGCCAGCAGCTCACCCGGTCTGGGGGCTCGTGGCTATGGCTACACCTTC. The chain is built from TRBV12-3 or TRBV12-4 and TRBJ1-2; D is perhaps TRBD1 (6 bases). The germline V and J ends were trimmed by 6 bases and 4 bases, with 24 bases remaining between them. CDR3 size: 17 residues.

The chain couples TRBV3-1 to TRBJ2-2; D is uncertain. Germline assignment: CDR1 LGHDT and CDR2 YNNKEL (reference sequence). CDR3 length equals 14 residues. The V end lost 6 bases, the J end lost 4 bases, and 12 bases lay between the germline ends. The CDR3 is CASSPTVPTGELFF. For the CDR3, the DNA is TGTGCCAGCAGTCCCACTGTTCCCACCGGGGAGCTGTTTTTT.

This chain uses TRBV11-2 with TRBJ2-7; D may be TRBD1 (6 bases). V was shortened by 2 bases and J by 4 bases, with 15 bases between the two germline ends. There are 15 residues in the CDR3. Germline-derived CDR1 and CDR2 are SGHAT and FQNNGV. In DNA form, the CDR3 reads TGTGCCAGCAGCTTAACCCCTGAGGGGACATACGAGCAGTACTTC. As protein: CASSLTPEGTYEQYF.

J is TRBJ1-4 and V is TRBV5-1; no clear D gene. Germline loops: CDR1 SGHRS, CDR2 YFSETQ. V lost 0 bases to trimming and J lost 8 bases, with 17 bases between them. The CDR3 length is 16 residues. The CDR3 coding sequence is TGCGCCAGCAGCTTGGTGGATGGGGTGCCGAAGGAAAAACTGTTTTTT. The encoded protein is CASSLVDGVPKEKLFF.

In its sample, this clonotype was seen many times. V usage is TRBV11-2 and J usage is TRBJ1-1, with D perhaps TRBD1 (5 bases). V was trimmed by 5 bases and J by 1 base, leaving 14 bases between them. Germline values: CDR1 SGHAT, CDR2 FQNNGV. The CDR3 has 15 residues. For the CDR3, the DNA is TGTGCCAGCAGCCGCCGGACGGGACCGAACACTGAAGCTTTCTTT. This gives the protein CASSRRTGPNTEAFF.

The V and J genes are TRBV11-1 and TRBJ2-1, with 10 bases matching TRBD1. V lost 4 bases to trimming and J lost 10 bases; unmatched junction nucleotides: 10. Germline CDR1 SGHAT, CDR2 FQDESV (reference sequence). CDR3 length: 15 residues. CDR3 coding DNA: TGTGCCAGCAGCTATGGGACAGGGGAATGGAGGGAGCAGTTCTTC. Its protein is CASSYGTGEWREQFF.

The genes are TRBV7-2 and TRBJ2-2, with a tentative D call TRBD2 (5 bases). Trimming took 3 bases from V and 3 from J, leaving 23 bases between them. CDR1 SGHTA and CDR2 FQGNSA come from the germline V gene. This CDR3 has 19 amino acids. The CDR3 DNA is TGTGCCAGCAGCTTGCGACTACCCACTGTTACACGCTACACCGGGGAGCTGTTTTTT. This codes for CASSLRLPTVTRYTGELFF.

The chain is built from TRBV5-1 and TRBJ1-4; 8 bases match TRBD1. This CDR3 comprises 18 residues. The V gene end was trimmed by 0 bases and the J gene end by 0 bases; junction bases not matched to a gene: 7. From germline, CDR1 is SGHRS and CDR2 YFSETQ. CDR3 protein: CASSLVSGGSATNEKLFF. CDR3 DNA sequence: TGCGCCAGCAGCTTGGTTTCAGGGGGCTCGGCAACTAATGAAAAACTGTTTTTT.

The chain recombines TRBV28 with TRBJ1-3; D is undetermined. The CDR3 loop spans 12 amino acids. Trimming took 6 bases from V and 5 from J, leaving 8 bases between them. CDR1 is MDHEN and CDR2 is SYDVKM in the germline V gene. The CDR3 DNA reads as TGTGCCAGCAGAGACGCCCGAAACACCATATATTTT. This encodes CASRDARNTIYF.

The chain couples TRBV20-1 to TRBJ1-2; D is uncertain. Trimming cost V 3 bases and J 8 bases, with 10 bases left between them. The CDR3 spans 11 residues. Per germline, CDR1 DFQATT and CDR2 SNEGSKA (reference sequence). The CDR3 DNA reads TGCAGTGCTAGGGCAGGTCAAGGCTACACCTTC. This gives the protein CSARAGQGYTF.

Concerning this clonotype: Given a far larger clone just one base away, this is likely a sequencing read error. This chain joins TRBV11-2 and TRBJ2-4; 7 bases map to TRBD1. This CDR3 is built from 17 residues. Per the germline V gene, CDR1 is SGHAT and CDR2 is FQNNGV. The CDR3 DNA follows: TGTGCCAGCAGCTTAGCCTCTACAGACAGGGCTCGAGAGACCCAGCACTTC. Amino acids: CASSLASTDRARETQHF.

This clonotype was counted only a few times. The CDR3 is CASSWSSDGGLFF. The CDR3 DNA is TGCGCCAGCAGCTGGAGTTCGGACGGGGGACTGTTTTTT. The chain couples TRBV5-1 to TRBJ1-4; D perhaps matches TRBD1 (5 bases). The germline V gene encodes CDR1 SGHRS and CDR2 YFSETQ. V dropped 3 bases and J dropped 13 bases, with 16 bases sitting between them. This CDR3 is built from 13 residues.

This clonotype was counted many times. The V gene is TRBV27, the J gene TRBJ1-2, with 7 bases matching TRBD1. The trim removed 4 bases at V and 6 bases at J, leaving 11 bases unmatched. Looked up from germline, CDR1 is MNHEY and CDR2 is SMNVEV (reference sequence). The CDR3 totals 15 residues. CDR3: CASSSAGGIIHGYTF. The DNA for the CDR3 is TGTGCCAGCAGTTCGGCAGGGGGAATAATACATGGCTACACCTTC.

This clonotype was detected many times. The genes are TRBV28 and TRBJ2-7; D possibly corresponds to TRBD2 (5 bases). The germline CDR1 and CDR2 sequences are MDHEN and SYDVKM. The CDR3 sequence is 15 residues long. The V and J ends lost 3 bases and 3 bases respectively, with 15 bases between them. CDR3 sequence (DNA): TGTGCCAGCAGTTTCGAGGGAGTTGCCGACTACGAGCAGTACTTC. It is translated as CASSFEGVADYEQYF. The variable domain in full, with the rest retrieved from reference TRBV28 and TRBJ2-7, is DVKVTQSSRYLVKRTGEKVFLECVQDMDHENMFWYRQDPGLGLRLIYFSYDVKMKEKGDIPEGYSVSREKKERFSLILESASTNQTSMYLCASSFEGVADYEQYFGPGTRLTVT.

The chain links TRBV20-1 to TRBJ1-1; D gene unclear. The germline V gene encodes CDR1 DFQATT and CDR2 SNEGSKA (reference sequence). Trimming removed 3 bases from V and 0 bases from J, with 11 bases in between. This CDR3 has 14 amino acids. The CDR3 coding sequence is TGCAGTGCTAGCCCCCAGGTACTGAACACTGAAGCTTTCTTT. Residues: CSASPQVLNTEAFF.

The chain combines TRBV29-1 with TRBJ1-2; D not certain. CDR1 and CDR2 from the germline V gene are SQVTM and ANQGSEA. Trimming left V 3 bases short and J 8 bases short, with 4 bases between. The CDR3 covers 9 residues. This CDR3 is CSVEEGYTF. As DNA, the CDR3 is TGCAGCGTTGAGGAGGGCTACACCTTC.

V and J are TRBV7-2 and TRBJ1-2; a possible D gene is TRBD1 (6 bases). Germline CDR1 SGHTA, CDR2 FQGNSA. The V and J ends lost 5 bases and 4 bases respectively, with 20 bases between them. The CDR3 sequence is 16 residues long. Here the CDR3 reads CASSPAGTQGFYGYTF. The CDR3 nucleotides are TGTGCCAGCAGCCCAGCGGGGACCCAGGGGTTCTATGGCTACACCTTC.

The V gene is TRBV12-3 or TRBV12-4, the J gene TRBJ1-5; D is possibly TRBD1 (6 bases). With 7 bases removed from V and 3 bases from J, the gap between germline ends came to 16 bases. The CDR3 has 15 residues. CDR3 nucleotides: TGTGCCAGCACCGCCGAAGGGGGAGACAATCAGCCCCAGCATTTT. Residues: CASTAEGGDNQPQHF.